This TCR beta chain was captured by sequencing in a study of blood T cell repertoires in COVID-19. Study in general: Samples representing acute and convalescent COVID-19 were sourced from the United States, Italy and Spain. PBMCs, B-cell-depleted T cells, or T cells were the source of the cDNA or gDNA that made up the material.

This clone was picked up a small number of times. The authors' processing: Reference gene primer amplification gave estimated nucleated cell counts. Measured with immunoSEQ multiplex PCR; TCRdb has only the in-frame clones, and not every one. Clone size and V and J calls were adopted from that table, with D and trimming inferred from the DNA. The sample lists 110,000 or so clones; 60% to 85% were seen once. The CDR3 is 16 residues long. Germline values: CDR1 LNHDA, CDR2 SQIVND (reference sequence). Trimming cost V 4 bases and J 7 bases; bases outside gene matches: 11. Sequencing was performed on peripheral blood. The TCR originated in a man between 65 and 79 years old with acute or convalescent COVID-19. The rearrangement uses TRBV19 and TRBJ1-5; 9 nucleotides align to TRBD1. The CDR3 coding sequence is TGTGCCAGTAGTACCTCCGGGACAGGGTGGAGGCAGCCCCAGCATTTT. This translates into CASSTSGTGWRQPQHF.